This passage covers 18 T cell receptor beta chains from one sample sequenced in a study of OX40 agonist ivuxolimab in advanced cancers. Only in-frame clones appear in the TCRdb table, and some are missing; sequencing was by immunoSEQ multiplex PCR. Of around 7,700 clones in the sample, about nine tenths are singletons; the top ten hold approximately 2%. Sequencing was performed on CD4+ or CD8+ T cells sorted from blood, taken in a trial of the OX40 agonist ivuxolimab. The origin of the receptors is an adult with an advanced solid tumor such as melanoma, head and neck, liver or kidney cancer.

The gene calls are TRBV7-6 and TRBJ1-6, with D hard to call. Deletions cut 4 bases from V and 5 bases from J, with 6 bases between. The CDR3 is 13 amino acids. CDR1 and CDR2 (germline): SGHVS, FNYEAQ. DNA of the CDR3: TGTGCCAGCAGCTCCCAAGATAATTCACCCCTCCACTTT. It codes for CASSSQDNSPLHF.

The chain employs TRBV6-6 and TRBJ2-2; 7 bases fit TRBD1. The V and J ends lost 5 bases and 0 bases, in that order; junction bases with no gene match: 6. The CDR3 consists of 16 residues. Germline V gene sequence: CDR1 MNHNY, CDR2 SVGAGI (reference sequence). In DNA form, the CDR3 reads TGTGCCAGCAGTGCGAGGACAGGTCCGAACACCGGGGAGCTGTTTTTT. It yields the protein CASSARTGPNTGELFF.

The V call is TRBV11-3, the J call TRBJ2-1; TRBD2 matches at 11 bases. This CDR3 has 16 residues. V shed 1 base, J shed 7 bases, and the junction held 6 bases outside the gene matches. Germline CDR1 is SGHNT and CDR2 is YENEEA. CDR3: CASSLGDSGGGNEQFF. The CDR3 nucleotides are TGTGCCAGCAGCTTAGGGGATAGCGGGGGGGGTAATGAGCAGTTCTTC.

The CDR3 coding sequence is TGTGCTGGAGGGGGGGCCTTGGCAGATACGCAGTATTTT. This codes for CAGGGALADTQYF. The chain recombines TRBV28 with TRBJ2-3; D might be TRBD2 (7 bases). Germline CDR1 MDHEN, CDR2 SYDVKM. The CDR3 runs to 13 residues.

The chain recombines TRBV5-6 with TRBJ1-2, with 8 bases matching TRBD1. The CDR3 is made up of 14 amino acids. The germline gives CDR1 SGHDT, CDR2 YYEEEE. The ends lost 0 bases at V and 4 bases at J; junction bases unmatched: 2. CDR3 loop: CASSLGQGIYGYTF. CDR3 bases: TGTGCCAGCAGCTTGGGACAGGGGATCTATGGCTACACCTTC.

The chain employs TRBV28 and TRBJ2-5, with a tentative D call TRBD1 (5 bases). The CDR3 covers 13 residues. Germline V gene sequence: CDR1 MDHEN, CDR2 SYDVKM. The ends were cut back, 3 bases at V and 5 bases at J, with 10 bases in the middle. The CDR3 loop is CASSLSRGETQYF. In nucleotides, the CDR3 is TGTGCCAGCAGTTTGTCTAGGGGTGAGACCCAGTACTTC.

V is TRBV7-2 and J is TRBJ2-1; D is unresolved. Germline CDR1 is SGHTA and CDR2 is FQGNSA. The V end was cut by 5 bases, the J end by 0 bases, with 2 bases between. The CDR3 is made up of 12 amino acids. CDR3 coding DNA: TGTGCCAGCAGCCCCTCCTACAATGAGCAGTTCTTC. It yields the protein CASSPSYNEQFF.

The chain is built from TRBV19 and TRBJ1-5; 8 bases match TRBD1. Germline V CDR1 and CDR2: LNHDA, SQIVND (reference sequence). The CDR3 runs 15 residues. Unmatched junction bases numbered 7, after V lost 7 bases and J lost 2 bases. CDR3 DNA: TGTGCCAGTACCACCGGGACAGGTGGCAATCAGCCCCAGCATTTT. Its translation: CASTTGTGGNQPQHF.

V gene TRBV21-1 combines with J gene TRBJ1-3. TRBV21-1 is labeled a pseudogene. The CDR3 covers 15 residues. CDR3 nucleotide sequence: TGTGCCAGCAGTACTGGTATACACGCACGAAACACCATATATTTT. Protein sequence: CASSTGIHARNTIYF.

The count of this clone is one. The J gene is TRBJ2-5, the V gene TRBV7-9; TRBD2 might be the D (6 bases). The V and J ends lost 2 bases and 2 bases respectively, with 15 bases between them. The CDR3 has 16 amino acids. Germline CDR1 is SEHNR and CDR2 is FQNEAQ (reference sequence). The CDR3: CASSLTRGVGQETQYF. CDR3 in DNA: TGTGCCAGCAGCTTAACGCGGGGAGTGGGGCAAGAGACCCAGTACTTC.

This CDR3 is CASSPLPSGNTEAFF. CDR3 coding DNA: TGTGCCAGCAGCCCCCTCCCCTCGGGGAACACTGAAGCTTTCTTT. V gene TRBV9 combines with J gene TRBJ1-1, with D uncertain. Trimming cost V 4 bases and J 1 base, with 14 bases left between them. This CDR3 has 15 amino acids. CDR1 is SGDLS, CDR2 YYNGEE, per germline.

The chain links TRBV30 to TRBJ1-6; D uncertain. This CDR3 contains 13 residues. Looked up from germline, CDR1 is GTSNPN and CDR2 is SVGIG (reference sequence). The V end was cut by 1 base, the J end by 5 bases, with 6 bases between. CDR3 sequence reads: CAWSEQNNSPLHF. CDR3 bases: TGTGCCTGGAGTGAGCAGAATAATTCACCCCTCCACTTT.

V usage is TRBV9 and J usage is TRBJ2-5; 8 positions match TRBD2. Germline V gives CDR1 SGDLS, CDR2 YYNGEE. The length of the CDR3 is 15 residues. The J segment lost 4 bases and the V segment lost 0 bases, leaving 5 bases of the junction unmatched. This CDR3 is CASSVVPGGGETQYF. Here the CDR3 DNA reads TGTGCCAGCAGCGTAGTTCCGGGAGGGGGAGAGACCCAGTACTTC.

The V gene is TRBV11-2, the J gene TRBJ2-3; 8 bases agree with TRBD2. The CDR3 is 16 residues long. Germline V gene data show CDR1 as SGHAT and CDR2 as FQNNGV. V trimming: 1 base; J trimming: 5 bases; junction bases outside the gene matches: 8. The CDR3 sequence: CASSLGEAGAVDTQYF. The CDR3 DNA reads TGTGCCAGCAGCTTAGGAGAAGCGGGAGCGGTAGATACGCAGTATTTT.

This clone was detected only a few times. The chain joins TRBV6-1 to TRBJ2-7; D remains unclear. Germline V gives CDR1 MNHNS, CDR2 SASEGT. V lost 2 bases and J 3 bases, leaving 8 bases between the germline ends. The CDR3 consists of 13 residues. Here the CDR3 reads CASSENRNYEQYF. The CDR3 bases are TGTGCCAGCAGTGAAAACAGAAACTACGAGCAGTACTTC.

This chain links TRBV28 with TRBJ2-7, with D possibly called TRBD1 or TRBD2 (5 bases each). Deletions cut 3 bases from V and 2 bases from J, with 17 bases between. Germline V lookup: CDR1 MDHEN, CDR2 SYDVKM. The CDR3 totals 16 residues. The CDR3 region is CASSLGVLGPTYEQYF. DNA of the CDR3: TGTGCCAGCAGTTTGGGGGTACTGGGACCGACCTACGAGCAGTACTTC.

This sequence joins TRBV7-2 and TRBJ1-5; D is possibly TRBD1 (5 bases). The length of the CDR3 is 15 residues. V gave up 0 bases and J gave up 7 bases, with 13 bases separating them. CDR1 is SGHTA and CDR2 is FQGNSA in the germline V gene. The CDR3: CASSLALAGRQPQHF. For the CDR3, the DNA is TGTGCCAGCAGCTTAGCGCTGGCAGGGCGGCAGCCCCAGCATTTT.

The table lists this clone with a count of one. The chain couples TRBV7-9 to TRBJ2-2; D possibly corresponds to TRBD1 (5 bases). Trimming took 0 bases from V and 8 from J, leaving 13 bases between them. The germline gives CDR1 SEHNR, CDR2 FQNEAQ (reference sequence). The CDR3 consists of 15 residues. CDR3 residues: CASSLASGRAGELFF. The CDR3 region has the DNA TGTGCCAGCAGCTTAGCCTCCGGCAGGGCTGGGGAGCTGTTTTTT.